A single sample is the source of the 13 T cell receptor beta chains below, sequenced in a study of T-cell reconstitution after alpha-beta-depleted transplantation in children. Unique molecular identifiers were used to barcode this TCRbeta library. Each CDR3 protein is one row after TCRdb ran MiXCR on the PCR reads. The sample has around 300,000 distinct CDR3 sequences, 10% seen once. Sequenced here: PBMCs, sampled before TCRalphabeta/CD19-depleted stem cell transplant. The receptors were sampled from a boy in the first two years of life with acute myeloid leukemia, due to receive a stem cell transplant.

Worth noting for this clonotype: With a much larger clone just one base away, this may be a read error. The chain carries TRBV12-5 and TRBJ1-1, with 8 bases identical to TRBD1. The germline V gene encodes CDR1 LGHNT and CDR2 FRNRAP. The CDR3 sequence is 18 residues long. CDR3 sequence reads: CASGFQLSGGPSPTEAIF. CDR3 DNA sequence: TGTGCTAGTGGTTTCCAATTATCAGGGGGCCCTTCGCCCACTGAAGCTATCTTT. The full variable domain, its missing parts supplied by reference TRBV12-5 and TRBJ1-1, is DARVTQTPRHKVTEMGQEVTMRCQPILGHNTVFWYRQTMMQGLELLAYFRNRAPLDDSGMPKDRFSAEMPDATLATLKIQPSEPRDSAVYFCASGFQLSGGPSPTEAIFGQGTRLTVV.

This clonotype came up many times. The DNA of the CDR3 is TGTGCCAGCAGTTACTCGGGCTACAATGAGCAGTTCTTC. It yields the protein CASSYSGYNEQFF. This chain joins TRBV6-5 and TRBJ2-1; D unresolved. This CDR3 has 13 residues. CDR1 and CDR2 (germline): MNHEY, SVGAGI. V was clipped by 0 bases and J by 3 bases, with 3 bases between them.

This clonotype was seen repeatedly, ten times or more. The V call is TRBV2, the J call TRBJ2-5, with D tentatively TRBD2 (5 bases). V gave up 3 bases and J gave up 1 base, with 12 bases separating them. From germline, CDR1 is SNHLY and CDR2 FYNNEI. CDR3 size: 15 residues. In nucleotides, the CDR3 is TGTGCCAGCAGTGACTGGAGGTCAGGCCAAGAGACCCAGTACTTC. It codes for CASSDWRSGQETQYF.

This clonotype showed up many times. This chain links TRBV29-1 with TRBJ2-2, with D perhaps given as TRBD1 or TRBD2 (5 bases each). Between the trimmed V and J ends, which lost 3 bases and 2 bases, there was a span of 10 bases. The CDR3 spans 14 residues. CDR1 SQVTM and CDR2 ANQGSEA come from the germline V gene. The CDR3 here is CSVDGARNTGELFF. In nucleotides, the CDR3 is TGCAGCGTTGACGGGGCGAGAAACACCGGGGAGCTGTTTTTT.

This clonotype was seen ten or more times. In nucleotides, the CDR3 is TGTGCCAGCAGTTTAGTGGGACCGACTAGCAATCAGCCCCAGCATTTT. Translating it yields CASSLVGPTSNQPQHF. The chain uses TRBV12-3 or TRBV12-4 and TRBJ1-5; perhaps TRBD1 as D (5 bases). CDR3 length equals 16 residues. Trimming cost V 1 base and J 0 bases, with 10 bases left between them.

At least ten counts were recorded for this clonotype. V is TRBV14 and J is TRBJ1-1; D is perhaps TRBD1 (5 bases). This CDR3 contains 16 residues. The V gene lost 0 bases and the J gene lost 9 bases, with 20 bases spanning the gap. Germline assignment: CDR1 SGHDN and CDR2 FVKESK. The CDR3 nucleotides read TGTGCCAGCAGCCAAGAAAACAGGCCCTCGGGCGCCCAAGCTTTCTTT. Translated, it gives CASSQENRPSGAQAFF.

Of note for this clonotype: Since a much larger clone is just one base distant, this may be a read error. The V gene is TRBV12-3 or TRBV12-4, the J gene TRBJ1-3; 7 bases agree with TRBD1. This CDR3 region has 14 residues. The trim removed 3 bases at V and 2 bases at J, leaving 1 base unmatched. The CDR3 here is CASSFTGAGNTIYF. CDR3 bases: TGTGCCAGCAGTTTTACAGGGGCTGGAAACACCATATATTTT.

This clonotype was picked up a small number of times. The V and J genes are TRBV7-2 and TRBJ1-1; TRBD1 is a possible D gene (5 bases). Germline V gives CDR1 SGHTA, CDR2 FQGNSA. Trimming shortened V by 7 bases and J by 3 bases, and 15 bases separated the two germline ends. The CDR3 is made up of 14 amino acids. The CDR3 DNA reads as TGTGCCAGCACCTTGACCAAAGGGGACACTGAAGCTTTCTTT. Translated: CASTLTKGDTEAFF.

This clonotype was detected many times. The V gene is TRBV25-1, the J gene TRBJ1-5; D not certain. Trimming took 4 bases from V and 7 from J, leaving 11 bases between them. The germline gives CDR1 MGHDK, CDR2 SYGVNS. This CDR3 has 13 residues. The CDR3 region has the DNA TGTGCCAGCAGTGGATACGATTTGCAGCCCCAGCATTTT. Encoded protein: CASSGYDLQPQHF.

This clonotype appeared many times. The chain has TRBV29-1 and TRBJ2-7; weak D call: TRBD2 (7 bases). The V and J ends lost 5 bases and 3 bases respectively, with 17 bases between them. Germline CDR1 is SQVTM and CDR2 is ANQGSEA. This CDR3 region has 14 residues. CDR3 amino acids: CSVWGGAHRYEQYF. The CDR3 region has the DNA TGCAGCGTTTGGGGGGGGGCCCATCGCTACGAGCAGTACTTC.

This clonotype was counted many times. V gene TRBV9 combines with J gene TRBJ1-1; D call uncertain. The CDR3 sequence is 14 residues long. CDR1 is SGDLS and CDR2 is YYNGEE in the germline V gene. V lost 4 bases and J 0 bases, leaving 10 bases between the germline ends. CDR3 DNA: TGTGCCAGCAGCTTTGGACCCATGAACACTGAAGCTTTCTTT. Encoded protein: CASSFGPMNTEAFF.

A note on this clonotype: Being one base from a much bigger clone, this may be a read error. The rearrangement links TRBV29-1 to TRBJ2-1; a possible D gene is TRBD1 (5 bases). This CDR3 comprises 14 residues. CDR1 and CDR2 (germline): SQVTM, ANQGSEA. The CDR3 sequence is CSVIPGRYNVERFF. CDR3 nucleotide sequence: TGCAGCGTTATTCCAGGGCGGTACAATGTTGAGCGGTTCTTC.

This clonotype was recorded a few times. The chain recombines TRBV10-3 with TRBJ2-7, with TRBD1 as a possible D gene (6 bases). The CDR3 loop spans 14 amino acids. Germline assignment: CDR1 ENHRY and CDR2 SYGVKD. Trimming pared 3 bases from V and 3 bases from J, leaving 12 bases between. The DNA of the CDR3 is TGTGCCATCAGTGATCCGGACAGTTACTACGAGCAGTACTTC. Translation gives CAISDPDSYYEQYF.